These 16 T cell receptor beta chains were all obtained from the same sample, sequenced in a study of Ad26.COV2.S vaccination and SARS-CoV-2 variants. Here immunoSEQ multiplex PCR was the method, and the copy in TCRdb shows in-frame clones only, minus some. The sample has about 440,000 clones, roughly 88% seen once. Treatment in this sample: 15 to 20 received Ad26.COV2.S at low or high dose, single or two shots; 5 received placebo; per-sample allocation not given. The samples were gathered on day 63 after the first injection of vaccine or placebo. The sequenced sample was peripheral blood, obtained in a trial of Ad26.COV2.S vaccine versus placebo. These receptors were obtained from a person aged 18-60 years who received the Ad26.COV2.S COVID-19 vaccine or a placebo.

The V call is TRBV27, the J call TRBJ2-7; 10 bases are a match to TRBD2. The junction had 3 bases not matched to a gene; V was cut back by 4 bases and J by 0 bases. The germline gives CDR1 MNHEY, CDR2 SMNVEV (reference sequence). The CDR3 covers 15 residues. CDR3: CASSSLAGVSYEQYF. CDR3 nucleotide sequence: TGTGCCAGCAGTTCGCTAGCGGGGGTCTCCTACGAGCAGTACTTC.

CDR3 nucleotide sequence: TGTGCCAGCAGACCCGGCGGGACAGGGGTCACGGTGCAGTACTTC. Amino acids: CASRPGGTGVTVQYF. The chain combines TRBV28 with TRBJ2-7, with 10 bases aligning to TRBD1. The CDR3 is made up of 15 amino acids. V shed 6 bases, J shed 9 bases, and the junction held 14 bases outside the gene matches. The germline CDR1 and CDR2 sequences are MDHEN and SYDVKM.

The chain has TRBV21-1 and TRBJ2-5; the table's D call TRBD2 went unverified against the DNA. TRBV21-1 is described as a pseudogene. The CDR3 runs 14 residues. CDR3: CASSKTGNHETQYF. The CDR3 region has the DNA TGTGCCAGCAGCAAGACCGGGAATCATGAGACCCAGTACTTC.

In nucleotides, the CDR3 is TGTGCCAGCAGCCGTTGGACAGGGAACACCGGGGAGCTGTTTTTT. Translated: CASSRWTGNTGELFF. This rearrangement joins TRBV7-8 to TRBJ2-2; TRBD1 agrees at 7 bases. V gave up 5 bases and J gave up 1 base; unmatched junction bases: 4. CDR3 length: 15 residues. Per germline, CDR1 SGHVS and CDR2 FQNEAQ.

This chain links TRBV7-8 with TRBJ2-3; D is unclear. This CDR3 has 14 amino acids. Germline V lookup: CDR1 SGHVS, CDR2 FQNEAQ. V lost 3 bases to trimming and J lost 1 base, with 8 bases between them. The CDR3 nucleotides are TGTGCCAGCAGCTTTCTCGTGGGCACAGATACGCAGTATTTT. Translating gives CASSFLVGTDTQYF.

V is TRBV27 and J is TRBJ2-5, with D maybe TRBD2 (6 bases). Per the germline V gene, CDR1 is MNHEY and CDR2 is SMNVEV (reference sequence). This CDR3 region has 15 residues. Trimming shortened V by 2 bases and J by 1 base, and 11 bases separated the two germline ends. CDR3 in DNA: TGTGCCAGCAGTTTAGCAGGAGGGATCCAAGAGACCCAGTACTTC. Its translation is CASSLAGGIQETQYF.

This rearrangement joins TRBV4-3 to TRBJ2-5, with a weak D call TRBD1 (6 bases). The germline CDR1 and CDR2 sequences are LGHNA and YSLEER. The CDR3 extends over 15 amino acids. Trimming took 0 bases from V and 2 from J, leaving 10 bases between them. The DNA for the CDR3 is TGCGCCAGCAGCCAAGAACAGGGTTGGCAAGAGACCCAGTACTTC. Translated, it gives CASSQEQGWQETQYF.

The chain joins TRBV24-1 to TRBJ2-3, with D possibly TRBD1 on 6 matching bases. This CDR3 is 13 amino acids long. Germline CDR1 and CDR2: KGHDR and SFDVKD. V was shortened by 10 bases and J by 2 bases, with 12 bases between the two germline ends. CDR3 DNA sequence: TGTGCCACGATGGACAGTTACACAGATACGCAGTATTTT. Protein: CATMDSYTDTQYF.

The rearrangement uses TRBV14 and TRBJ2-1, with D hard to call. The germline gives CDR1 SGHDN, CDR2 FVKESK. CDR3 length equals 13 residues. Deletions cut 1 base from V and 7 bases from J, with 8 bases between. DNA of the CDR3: TGTGCCAGCAGCCAAGGTTCTTTGAATGAGCAGTTCTTC. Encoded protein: CASSQGSLNEQFF.

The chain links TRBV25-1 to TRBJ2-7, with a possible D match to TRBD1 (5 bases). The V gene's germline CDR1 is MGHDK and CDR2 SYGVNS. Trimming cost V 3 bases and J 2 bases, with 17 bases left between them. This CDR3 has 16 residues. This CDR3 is CASSDTMDTYPYEQYF. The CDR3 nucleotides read TGTGCCAGCAGTGACACGATGGACACCTATCCCTACGAGCAGTACTTC.

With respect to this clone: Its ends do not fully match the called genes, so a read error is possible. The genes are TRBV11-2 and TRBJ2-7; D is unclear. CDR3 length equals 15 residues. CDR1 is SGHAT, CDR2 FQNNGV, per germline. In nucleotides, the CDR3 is TGTGCCAGCACCTTATTGTCAACTATATTCTACGAGCAGTACTTC. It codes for CASTLLSTIFYEQYF. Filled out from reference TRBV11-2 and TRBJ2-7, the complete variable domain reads EAGVAQSPRYKIIEKRQSVAFWCNPISGHATLYWYQQILGQGPKLLIQFQNNGVVDDSQLPKDRFSAERLKGVDSTLKIQPAKLEDSAVYLCASTLLSTIFYEQYFGPGTRLTVT.

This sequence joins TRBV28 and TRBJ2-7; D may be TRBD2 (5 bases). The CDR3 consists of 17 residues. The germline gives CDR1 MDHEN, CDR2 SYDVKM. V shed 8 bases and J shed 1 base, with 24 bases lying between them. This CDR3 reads CASRSTRKRSASYEQYF. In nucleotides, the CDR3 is TGTGCCAGCCGCAGCACTCGCAAGCGGTCGGCATCCTACGAGCAGTACTTC. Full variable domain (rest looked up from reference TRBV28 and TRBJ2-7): DVKVTQSSRYLVKRTGEKVFLECVQDMDHENMFWYRQDPGLGLRLIYFSYDVKMKEKGDIPEGYSVSREKKERFSLILESASTNQTSMYLCASRSTRKRSASYEQYFGPGTRLTVT.

Here the CDR3 reads CASSQEGPGETQYF. In DNA, the CDR3 is TGTGCCAGCAGCCAAGAGGGCCCGGGGGAGACCCAGTACTTC. The chain has TRBV7-3 and TRBJ2-5; tentative D call: TRBD2 (5 bases). CDR1 is SGHTA, CDR2 FQGTGA, per germline. The CDR3 is 14 amino acids. With 5 bases removed from V and 5 bases from J, the gap between germline ends came to 15 bases. The whole variable domain, filled in from reference TRBV7-3 and TRBJ2-5, reads GAGVSQTPSNKVTEKGKYVELRCDPISGHTALYWYRQSLGQGPEFLIYFQGTGAADDSGLPNDRFFAVRPEGSVSTLKIQRTERGDSAVYLCASSQEGPGETQYFGPGTRLLVL.

The CDR3 region has the DNA TGTGCCAGCAGCCAAGCTCGGGGATCAGAGACCCAGTACTTC. Translation: CASSQARGSETQYF. The chain joins TRBV3-1 (or the pseudogene TRBV3-2) to TRBJ2-5; TRBD2 might be the D (5 bases). The CDR3 is made up of 14 amino acids. From germline, CDR1 is LGHDT and CDR2 YNNKEL (reference sequence). Trimming removed 1 base from V and 4 bases from J, with 10 bases in between.

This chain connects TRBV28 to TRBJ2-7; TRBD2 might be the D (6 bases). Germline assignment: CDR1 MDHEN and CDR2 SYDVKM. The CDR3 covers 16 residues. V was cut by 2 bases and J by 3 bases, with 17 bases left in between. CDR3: CASSLGRGVGLYEQYF. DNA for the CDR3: TGTGCCAGCAGTTTAGGACGCGGGGTCGGCCTCTACGAGCAGTACTTC.

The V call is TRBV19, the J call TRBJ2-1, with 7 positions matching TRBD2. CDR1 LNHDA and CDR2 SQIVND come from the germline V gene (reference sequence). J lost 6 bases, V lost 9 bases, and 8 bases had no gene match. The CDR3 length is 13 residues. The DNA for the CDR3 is TGTGCCAGCCTCCCGGGGGGTTCCAATGAGCAGTTCTTC. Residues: CASLPGGSNEQFF. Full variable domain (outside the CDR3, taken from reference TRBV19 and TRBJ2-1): DGGITQSPKYLFRKEGQNVTLSCEQNLNHDAMYWYRQDPGQGLRLIYYSQIVNDFQKGDIAEGYSVSREKKESFPLTVTSAQKNPTAFYLCASLPGGSNEQFFGPGTRLTVL.